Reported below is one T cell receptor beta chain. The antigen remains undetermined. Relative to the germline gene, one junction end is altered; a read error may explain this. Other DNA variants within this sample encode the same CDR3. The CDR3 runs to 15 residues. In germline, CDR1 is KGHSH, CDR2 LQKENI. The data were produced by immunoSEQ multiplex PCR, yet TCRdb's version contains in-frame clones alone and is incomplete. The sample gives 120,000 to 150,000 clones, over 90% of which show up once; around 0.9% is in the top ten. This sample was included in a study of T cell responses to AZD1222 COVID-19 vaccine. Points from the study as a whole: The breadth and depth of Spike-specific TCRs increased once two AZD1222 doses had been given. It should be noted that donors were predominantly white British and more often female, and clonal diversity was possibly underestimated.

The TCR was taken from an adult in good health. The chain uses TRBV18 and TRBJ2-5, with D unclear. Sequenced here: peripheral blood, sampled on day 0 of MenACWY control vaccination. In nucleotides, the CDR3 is TGTGCCAGCTCACCAAGCTTCCGAGGTGGTGAGACTCAGTACTTC. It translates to CASSPSFRGGETQYF.